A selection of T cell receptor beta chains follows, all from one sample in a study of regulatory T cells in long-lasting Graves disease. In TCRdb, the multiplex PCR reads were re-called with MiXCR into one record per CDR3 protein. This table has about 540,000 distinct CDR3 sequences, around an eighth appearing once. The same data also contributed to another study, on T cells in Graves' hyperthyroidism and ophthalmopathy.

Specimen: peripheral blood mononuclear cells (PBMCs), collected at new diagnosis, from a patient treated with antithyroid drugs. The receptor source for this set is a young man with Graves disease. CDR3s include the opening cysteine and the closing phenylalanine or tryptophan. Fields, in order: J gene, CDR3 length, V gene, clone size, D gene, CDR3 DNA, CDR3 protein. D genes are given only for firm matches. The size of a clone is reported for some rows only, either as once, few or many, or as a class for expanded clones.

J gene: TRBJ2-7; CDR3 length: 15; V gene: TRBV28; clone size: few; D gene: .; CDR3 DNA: TGTGCCAGCAGTCCTATGGGTGAAGGAGGAGACGAGCAGTACTTC; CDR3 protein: CASSPMGEGGDEQYF
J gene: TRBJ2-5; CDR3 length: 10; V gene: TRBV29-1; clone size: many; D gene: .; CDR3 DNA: TGCAGCGCCGGGGGAGAGACCCAGTACTTC; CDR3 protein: CSAGGETQYF
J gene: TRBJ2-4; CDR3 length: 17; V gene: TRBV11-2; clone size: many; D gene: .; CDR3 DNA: TGTGCCAGCAGCTCCCCGGCGGGTTTCGTAGCCAAAAACATTCAGTACTTC; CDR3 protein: CASSSPAGFVAKNIQYF
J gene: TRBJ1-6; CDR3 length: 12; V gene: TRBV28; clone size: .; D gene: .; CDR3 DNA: TGTGCCAGCAGCCTAGCACAATCACCCCTCCACTTT; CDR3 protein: CASSLAQSPLHF
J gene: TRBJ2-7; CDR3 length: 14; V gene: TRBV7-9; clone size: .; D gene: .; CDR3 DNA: TGTACCAGCAGCTTAGTAGCCGGGTCCTACGAGCAGTACTTC; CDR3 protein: CTSSLVAGSYEQYF
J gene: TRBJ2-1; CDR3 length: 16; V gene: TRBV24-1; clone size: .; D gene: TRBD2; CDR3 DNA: TGTGCCACCAGCCCGGGACTAGCTTACTCCTACAATGAGCAGTTCTTC; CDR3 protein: CATSPGLAYSYNEQFF
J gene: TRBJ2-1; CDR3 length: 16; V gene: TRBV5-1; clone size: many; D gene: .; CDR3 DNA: TGCGCCAGCAGCTTGGCCACAGGAATAACCTACAATGAGCAGTTCTTC; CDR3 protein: CASSLATGITYNEQFF
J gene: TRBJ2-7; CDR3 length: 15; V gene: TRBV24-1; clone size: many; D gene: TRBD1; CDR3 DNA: TGTGCCACCAGTGATTCTACAGGGGGCAGCTACGAGCAGTACTTC; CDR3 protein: CATSDSTGGSYEQYF
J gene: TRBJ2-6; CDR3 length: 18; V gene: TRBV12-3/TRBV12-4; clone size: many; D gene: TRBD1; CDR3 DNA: TGTGCCACCGCTGGAAACAGGGGTAATAGACTTGGGGCCAACGTCCTGACTTTC; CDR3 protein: CATAGNRGNRLGANVLTF
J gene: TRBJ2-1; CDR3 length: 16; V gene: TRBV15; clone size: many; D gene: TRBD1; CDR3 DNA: TGTGCCACCAGCAGAGATCCCCAGGGGGCAAAAGATGAGCAGTTCTTC; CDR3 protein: CATSRDPQGAKDEQFF
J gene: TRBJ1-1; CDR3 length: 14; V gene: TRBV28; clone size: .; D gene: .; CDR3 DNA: TGTGCCAGCAGTCCCCCGGGACACAACACTGAAGCTTTCTTT; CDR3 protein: CASSPPGHNTEAFF
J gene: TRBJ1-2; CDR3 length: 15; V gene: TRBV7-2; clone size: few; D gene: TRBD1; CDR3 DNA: TGTGCCAGCAGCTATATCTCAGGGGGCTTCTATGGCTACACCTTC; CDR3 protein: CASSYISGGFYGYTF
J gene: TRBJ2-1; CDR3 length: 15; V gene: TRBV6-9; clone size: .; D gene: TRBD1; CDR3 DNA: TGTGCCAGCAGTTACCAGGACAGGGCCCACAATGAGCAGTTCTTC; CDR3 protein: CASSYQDRAHNEQFF
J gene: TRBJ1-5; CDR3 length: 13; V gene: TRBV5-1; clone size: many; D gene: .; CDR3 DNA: TGCGCCAGCAGCTTGCGGGGTCCCCAGCCCCAGCATTTT; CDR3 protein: CASSLRGPQPQHF
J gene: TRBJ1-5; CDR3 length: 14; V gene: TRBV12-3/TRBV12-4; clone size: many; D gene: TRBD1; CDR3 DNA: TGTGCCAGCAGTCGACAGGGTCGGGATCAGCCCCAGCATTTT; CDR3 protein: CASSRQGRDQPQHF
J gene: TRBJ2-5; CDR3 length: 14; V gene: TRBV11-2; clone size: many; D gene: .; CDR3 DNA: TGTGCCAGCAGCTTAGATTACCAGAAAGAGACCCAGTACTTC; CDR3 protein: CASSLDYQKETQYF
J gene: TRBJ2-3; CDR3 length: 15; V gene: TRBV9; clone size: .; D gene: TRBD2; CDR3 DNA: TGTGCCAGCAGCCCAAATCGAGCGGGAGTCGATACGCAGTATTTT; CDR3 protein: CASSPNRAGVDTQYF
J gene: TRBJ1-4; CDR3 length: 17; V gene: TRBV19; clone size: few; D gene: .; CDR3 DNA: TGTGCCAGTAGTCCCCGTGGCAGGGCCTCAACTAATGAAAAACTGTTTTTT; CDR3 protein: CASSPRGRASTNEKLFF
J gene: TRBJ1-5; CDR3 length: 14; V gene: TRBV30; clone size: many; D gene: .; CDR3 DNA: TGTGCCTGGAACCTCGGGGGTCGCAATCAGCCCCAGCATTTT; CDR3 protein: CAWNLGGRNQPQHF
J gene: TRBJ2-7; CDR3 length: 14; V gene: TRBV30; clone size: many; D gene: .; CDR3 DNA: TGTGCCTGGAGTGTAAGTTACGGTTCCTACGAGCAGTACTTC; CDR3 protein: CAWSVSYGSYEQYF
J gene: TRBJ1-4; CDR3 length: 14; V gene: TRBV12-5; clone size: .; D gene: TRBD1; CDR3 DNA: TGTGCTAGTGGTACGGGACAGGCTACAGAAAAACTGTTTTTT; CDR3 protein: CASGTGQATEKLFF
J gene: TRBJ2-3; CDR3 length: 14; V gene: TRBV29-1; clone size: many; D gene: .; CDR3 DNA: TGCAGCGAGGCGGGGGACAGTACGGCAGATACGCAGTATTTT; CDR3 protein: CSEAGDSTADTQYF
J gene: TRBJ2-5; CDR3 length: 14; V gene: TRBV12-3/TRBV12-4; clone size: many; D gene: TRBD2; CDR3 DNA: TGTGCCAGCAGCTCGGCGGGAGGGTGGGAGACCCAGTACTTC; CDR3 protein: CASSSAGGWETQYF
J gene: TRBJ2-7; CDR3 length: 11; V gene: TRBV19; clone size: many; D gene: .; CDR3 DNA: TGTGCCAGCAGCAGGGGCAACGAGCAGTACTTC; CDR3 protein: CASSRGNEQYF
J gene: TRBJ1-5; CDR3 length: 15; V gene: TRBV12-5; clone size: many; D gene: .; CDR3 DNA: TGTGCTAGTGGTTTGAGTTCGGAGATTCACCAGCCCCAGCATTTT; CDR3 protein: CASGLSSEIHQPQHF
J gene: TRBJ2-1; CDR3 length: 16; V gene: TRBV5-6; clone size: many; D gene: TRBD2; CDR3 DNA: TGTGCCAGCAGCTTGTCGCGGGGAGGGGACTACAATGAGCAGTTCTTC; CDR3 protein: CASSLSRGGDYNEQFF
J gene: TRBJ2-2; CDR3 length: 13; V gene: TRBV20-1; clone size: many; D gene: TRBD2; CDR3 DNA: TGCAGTGCTGCGGGAGGGCTAACCGGGGAGCTGTTTTTT; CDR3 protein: CSAAGGLTGELFF
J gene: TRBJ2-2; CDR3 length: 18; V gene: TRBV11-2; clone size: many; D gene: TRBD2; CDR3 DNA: TGTGCCAGCAACCCTCGACTAGCGGGAGTCGGGGGTCCCCAGGAGCTGTTTTTT; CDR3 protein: CASNPRLAGVGGPQELFF
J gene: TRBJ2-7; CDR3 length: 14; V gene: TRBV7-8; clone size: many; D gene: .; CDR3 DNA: TGTGCCAGCAGCTTAGGCCGGGAGAGCTACGAGCAGTACTTC; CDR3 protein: CASSLGRESYEQYF
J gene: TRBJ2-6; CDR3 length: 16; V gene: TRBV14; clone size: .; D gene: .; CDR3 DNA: TGTGCCAGCAGCCAAGATCTAAGGGCTGGGGCCAACGTCCTGACTTTC; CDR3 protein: CASSQDLRAGANVLTF
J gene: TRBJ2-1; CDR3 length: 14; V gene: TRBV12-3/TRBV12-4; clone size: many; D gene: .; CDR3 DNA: TGTGCCAGCACCCGGGGGACAGCTTACAATGAGCAGTTCTTC; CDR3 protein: CASTRGTAYNEQFF
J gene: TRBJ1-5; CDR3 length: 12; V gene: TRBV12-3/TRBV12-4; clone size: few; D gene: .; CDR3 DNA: TGTGCCAGCACCAACTCATATCAGCCCCAGCATTTT; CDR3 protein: CASTNSYQPQHF
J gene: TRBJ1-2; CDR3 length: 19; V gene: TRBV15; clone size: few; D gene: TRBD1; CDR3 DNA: TGTGCCACCAGCAGAAGAATTTGGGACAGGGGCCAGGAGGGCTATGGCTACACCTTC; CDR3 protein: CATSRRIWDRGQEGYGYTF
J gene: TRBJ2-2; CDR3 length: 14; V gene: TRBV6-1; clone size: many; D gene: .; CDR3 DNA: TGTGCCAGCACACCGACAACGAACACCGGGGAGCTGTTTTTT; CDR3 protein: CASTPTTNTGELFF
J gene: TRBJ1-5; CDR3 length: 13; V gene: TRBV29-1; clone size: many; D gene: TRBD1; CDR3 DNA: TGCAGCGTTGGGGGACAGAGCAATCAGCCCCAGCATTTT; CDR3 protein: CSVGGQSNQPQHF
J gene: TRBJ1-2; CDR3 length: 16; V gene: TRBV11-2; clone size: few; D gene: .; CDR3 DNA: TGTGCCAGCAGCTTAGCGCCGTGGGGGATCAGCGATGGCTACACCTTC; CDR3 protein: CASSLAPWGISDGYTF
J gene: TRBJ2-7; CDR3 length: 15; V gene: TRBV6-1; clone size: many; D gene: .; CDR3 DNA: TGTGCCAGCAGTCCGGATTCATGGGGCCGCGACGAGCAGTACTTC; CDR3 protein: CASSPDSWGRDEQYF
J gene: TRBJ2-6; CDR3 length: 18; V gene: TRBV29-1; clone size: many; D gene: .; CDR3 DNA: TGCAGCGTTGAGGGGGGGGGGGCCCAAAGTTCTGGGGCCAACGTCCTGACTTTC; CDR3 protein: CSVEGGGAQSSGANVLTF
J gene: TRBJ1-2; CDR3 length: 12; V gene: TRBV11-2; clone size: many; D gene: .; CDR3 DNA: TGTGCCAGCACCAATTTCCGGGATGACTACACCTTC; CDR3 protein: CASTNFRDDYTF
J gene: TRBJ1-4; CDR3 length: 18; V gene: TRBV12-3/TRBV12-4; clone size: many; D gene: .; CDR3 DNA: TGTGCCAGCAGTCTAGAGTGGAACCGACCTTTAACTAATGAAAAACTGTTTTTT; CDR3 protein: CASSLEWNRPLTNEKLFF
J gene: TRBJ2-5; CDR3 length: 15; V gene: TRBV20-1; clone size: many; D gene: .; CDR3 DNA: TGCAGTGCTAGAGACGGTGGGACCTACCAAGAGACCCAGTACTTC; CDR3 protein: CSARDGGTYQETQYF
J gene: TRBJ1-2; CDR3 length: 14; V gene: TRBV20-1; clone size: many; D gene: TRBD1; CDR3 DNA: TGCAGTGCTGCGACAGGGGACGCTAACTATGGCTACACCTTC; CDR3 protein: CSAATGDANYGYTF
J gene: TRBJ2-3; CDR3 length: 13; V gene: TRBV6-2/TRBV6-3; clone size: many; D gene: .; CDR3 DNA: TGTGCCAGCCAGCGGACTTACACAGATACGCAGTATTTT; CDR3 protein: CASQRTYTDTQYF
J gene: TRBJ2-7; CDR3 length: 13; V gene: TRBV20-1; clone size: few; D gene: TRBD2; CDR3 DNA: TGCAGTGCTCGAGCGACTAGCGGGATCGAGCAGTACTTC; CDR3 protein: CSARATSGIEQYF
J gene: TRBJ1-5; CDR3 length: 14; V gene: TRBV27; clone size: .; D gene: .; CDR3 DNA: TGTGCCAGCAGTTTGGGAGTCGCCCAAAGTCCCCAGCATTTT; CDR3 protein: CASSLGVAQSPQHF
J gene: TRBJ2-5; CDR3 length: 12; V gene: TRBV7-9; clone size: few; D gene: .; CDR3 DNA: TGTGCCAGCAGCCGACGTGATTGGCCCCAGTACTTC; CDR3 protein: CASSRRDWPQYF
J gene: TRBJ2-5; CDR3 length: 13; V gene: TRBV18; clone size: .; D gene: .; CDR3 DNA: TGTGCCAGCTCACCACGGGGGGCTGAGACCCAGTACTTC; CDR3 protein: CASSPRGAETQYF
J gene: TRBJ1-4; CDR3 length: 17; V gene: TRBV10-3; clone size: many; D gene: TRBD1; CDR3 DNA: TGTGCCATCAGTGAGGCCCCGGGACAGGGGGTAGGTGAAAAACTGTTTTTT; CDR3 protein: CAISEAPGQGVGEKLFF
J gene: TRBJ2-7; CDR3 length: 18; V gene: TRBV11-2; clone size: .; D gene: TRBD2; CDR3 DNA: TGTGCCAGCAGCTTATTGTATGGAGCGGGAGAGGCATCCTACGAGCAGTACTTC; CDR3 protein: CASSLLYGAGEASYEQYF
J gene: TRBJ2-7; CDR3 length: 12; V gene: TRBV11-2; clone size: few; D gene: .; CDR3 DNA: TGTGCCAGCCAGCAGGGAACCTACGAGCAGTACTTC; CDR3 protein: CASQQGTYEQYF
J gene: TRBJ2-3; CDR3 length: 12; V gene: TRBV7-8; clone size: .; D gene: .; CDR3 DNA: TGTGCCAGCAGTTACAGAGCAGATACGCAGTATTTT; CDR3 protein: CASSYRADTQYF
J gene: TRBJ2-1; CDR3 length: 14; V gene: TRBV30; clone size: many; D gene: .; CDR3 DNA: TGTGCCTGGAGTGTACGTGGGAGCTACAATGAGCAGTTCTTC; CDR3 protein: CAWSVRGSYNEQFF
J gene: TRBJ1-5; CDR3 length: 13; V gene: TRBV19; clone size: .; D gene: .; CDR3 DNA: TGTGCCAGTAGGGTCACAGGTCACCAGCCCCAGCATTTT; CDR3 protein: CASRVTGHQPQHF
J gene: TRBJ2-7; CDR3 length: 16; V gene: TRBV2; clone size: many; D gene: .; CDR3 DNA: TGTGCCAGCAGTGAACCCGTACGGCGGAAGTCCTACGAGCAGTACTTC; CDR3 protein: CASSEPVRRKSYEQYF
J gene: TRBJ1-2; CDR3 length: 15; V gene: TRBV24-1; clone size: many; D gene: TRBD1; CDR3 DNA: TGTGCCACCAGTGATACAAGGACAGGGCCCCATGGCTACACCTTC; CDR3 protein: CATSDTRTGPHGYTF
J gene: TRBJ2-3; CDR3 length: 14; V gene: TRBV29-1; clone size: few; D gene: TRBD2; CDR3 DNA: TGCAGCCTTCGGCTAGCGGGAGTCACAGATACGCAGTATTTT; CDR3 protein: CSLRLAGVTDTQYF